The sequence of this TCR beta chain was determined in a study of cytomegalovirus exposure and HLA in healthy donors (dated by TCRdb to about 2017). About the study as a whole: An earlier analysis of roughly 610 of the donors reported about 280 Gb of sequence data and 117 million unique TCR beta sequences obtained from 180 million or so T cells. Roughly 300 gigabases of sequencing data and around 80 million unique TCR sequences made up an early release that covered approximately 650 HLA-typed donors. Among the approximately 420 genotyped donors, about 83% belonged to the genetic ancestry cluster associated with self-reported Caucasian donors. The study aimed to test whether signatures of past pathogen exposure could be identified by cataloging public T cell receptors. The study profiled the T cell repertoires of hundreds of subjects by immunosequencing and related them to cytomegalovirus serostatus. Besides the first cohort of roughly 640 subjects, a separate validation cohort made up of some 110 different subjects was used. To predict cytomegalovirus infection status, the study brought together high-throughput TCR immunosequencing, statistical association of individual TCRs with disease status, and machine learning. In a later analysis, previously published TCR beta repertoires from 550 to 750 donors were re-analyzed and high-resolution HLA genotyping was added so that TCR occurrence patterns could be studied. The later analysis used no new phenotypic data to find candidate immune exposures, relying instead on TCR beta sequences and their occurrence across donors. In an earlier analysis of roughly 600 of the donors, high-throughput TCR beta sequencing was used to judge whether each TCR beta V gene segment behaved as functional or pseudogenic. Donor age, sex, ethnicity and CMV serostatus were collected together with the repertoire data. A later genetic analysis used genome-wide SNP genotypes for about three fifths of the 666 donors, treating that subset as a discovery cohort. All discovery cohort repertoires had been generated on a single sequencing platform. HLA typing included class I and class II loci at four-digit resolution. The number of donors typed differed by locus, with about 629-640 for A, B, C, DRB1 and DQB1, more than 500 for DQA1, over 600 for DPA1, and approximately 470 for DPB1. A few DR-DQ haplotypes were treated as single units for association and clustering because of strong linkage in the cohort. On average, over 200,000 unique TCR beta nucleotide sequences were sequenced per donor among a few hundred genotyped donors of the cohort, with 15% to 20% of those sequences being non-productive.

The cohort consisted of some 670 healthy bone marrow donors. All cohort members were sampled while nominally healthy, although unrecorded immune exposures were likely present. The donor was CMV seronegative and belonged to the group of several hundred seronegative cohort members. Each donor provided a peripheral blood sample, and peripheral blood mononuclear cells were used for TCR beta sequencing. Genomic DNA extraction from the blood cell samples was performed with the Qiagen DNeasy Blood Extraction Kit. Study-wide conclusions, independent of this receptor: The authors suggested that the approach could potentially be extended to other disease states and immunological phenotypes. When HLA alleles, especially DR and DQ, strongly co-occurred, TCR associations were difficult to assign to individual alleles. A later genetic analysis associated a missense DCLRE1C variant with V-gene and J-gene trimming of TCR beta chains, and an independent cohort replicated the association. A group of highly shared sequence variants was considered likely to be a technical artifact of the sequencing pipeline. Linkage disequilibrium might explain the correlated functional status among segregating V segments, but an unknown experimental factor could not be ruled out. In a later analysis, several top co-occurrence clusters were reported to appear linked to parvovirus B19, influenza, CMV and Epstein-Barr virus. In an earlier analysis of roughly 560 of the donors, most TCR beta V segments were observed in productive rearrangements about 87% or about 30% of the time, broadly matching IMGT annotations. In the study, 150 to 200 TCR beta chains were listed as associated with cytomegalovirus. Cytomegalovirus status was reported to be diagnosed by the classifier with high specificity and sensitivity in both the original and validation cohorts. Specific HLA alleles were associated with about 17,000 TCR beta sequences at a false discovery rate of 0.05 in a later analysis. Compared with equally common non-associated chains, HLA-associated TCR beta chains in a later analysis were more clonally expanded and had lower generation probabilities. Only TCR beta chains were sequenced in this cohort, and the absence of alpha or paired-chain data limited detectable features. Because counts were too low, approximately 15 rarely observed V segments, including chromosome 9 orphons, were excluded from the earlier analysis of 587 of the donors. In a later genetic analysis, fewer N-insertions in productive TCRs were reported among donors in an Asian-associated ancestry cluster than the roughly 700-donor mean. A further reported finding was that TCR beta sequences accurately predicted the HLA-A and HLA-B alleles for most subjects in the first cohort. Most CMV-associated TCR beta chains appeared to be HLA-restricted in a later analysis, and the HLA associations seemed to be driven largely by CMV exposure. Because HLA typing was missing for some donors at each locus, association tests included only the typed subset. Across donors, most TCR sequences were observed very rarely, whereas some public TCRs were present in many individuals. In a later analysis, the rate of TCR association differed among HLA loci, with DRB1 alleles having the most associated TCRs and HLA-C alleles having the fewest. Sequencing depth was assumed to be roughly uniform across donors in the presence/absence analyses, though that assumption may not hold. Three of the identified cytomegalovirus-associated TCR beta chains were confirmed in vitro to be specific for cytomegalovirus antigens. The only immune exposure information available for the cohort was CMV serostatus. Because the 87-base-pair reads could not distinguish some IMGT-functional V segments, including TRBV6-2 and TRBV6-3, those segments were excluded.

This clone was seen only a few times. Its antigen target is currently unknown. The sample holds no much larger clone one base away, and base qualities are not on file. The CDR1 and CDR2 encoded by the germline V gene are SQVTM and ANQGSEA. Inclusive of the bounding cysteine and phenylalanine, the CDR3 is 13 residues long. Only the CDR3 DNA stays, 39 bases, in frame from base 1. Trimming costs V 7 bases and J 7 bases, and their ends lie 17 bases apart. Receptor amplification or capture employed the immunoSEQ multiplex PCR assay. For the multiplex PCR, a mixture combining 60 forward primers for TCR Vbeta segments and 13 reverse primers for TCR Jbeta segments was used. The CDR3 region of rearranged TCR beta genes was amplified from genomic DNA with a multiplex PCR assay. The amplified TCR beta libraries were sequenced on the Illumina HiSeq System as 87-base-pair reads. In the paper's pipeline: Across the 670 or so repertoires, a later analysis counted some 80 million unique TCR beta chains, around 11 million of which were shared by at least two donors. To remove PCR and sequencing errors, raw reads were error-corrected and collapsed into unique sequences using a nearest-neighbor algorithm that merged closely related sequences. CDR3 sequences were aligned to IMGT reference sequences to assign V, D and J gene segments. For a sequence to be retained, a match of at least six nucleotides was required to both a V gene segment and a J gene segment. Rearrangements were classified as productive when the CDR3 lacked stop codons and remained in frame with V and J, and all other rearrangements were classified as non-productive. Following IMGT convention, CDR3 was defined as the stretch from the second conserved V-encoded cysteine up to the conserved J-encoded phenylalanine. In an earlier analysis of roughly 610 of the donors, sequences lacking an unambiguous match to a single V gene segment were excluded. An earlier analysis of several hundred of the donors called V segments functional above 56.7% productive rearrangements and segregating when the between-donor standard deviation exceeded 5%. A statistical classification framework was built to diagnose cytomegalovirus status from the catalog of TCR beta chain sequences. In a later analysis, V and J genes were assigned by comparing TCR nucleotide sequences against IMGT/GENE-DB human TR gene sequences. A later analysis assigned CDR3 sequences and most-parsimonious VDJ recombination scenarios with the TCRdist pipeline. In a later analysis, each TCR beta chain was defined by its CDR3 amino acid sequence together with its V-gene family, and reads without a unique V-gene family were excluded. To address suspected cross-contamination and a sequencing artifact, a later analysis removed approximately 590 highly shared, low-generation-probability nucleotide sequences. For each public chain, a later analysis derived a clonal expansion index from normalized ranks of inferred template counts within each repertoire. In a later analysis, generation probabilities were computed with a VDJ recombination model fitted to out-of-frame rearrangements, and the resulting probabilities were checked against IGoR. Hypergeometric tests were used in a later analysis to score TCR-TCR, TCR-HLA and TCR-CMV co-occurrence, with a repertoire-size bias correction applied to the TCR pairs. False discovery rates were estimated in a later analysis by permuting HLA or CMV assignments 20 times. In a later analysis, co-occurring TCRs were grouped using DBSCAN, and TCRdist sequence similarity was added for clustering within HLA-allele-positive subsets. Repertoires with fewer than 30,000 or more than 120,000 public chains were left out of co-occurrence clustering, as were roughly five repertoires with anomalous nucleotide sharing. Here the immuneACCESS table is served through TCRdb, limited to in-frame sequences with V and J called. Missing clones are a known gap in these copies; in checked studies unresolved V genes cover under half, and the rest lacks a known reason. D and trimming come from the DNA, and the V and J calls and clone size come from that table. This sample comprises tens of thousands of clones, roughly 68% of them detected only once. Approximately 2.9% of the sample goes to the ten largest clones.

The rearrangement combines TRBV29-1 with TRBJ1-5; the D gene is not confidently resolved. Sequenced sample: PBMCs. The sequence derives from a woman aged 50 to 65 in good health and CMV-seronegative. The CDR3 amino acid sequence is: CSATGISGQPQHF. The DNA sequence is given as TGCAGCGCCACCGGGATCTCGGGGCAGCCCCAGCATTTT.